These T cell receptor beta chains were read from a single sample in a study of metastatic and nonmetastatic thyroid tumors. TCRdb recomputed clones from the PCR reads via MiXCR. The sample records tens of thousands of clones, approximately 13% being singletons. Sequencing used tumor tissue. These receptors all come from a female donor with papillary thyroid cancer or a benign thyroid nodule (not recorded which). Some clones in this sample may be carry-over from other donors' samples. Each CDR3 is given with its conserved first and last residue. The D gene is left open where the match is weak. The size field is filled for only some rows; it gives once, few, many or a size class.

J gene: TRBJ2-3; clone size: NA; V gene: TRBV10-3; D gene: NA; CDR3 DNA: TGTGCCACCAGTGAGCGGCTAGCATACACAGATACGCAGTATTTT; CDR3 protein: CATSERLAYTDTQYF
J gene: TRBJ2-5; clone size: many; V gene: TRBV6-2/TRBV6-3; D gene: TRBD2; CDR3 DNA: TGTGCCAGCAGCGCACACGGGAGTAGCGGGAATAGGGAGACCCAGTACTTC; CDR3 protein: CASSAHGSSGNRETQYF
J gene: TRBJ1-1; clone size: many; V gene: TRBV6-1; D gene: NA; CDR3 DNA: TGTGCCAGCAGTGTCGGCAGAGTCATGAACACTGAAGCTTTCTTT; CDR3 protein: CASSVGRVMNTEAFF
J gene: TRBJ1-1; clone size: NA; V gene: TRBV28; D gene: TRBD1; CDR3 DNA: TGTGCCAGCAGTACCGGGACAGGGAACACTGAAGCTTTCTTT; CDR3 protein: CASSTGTGNTEAFF
J gene: TRBJ2-2; clone size: many; V gene: TRBV6-1; D gene: NA; CDR3 DNA: TGTGCCAGCGCCCGGGTAGTGGGGGCCCGTAACACCGGGGAGCTGTTTTTT; CDR3 protein: CASARVVGARNTGELFF
J gene: TRBJ1-1; clone size: many; V gene: TRBV28; D gene: TRBD1; CDR3 DNA: TGTGCCAGCAGTTCGACAGGGGCTAGAGCTTTCTTT; CDR3 protein: CASSSTGARAFF
J gene: TRBJ2-4; clone size: NA; V gene: TRBV4-1; D gene: TRBD1; CDR3 DNA: TGCGCCAGCAGCCAAGGGACAGGGGACATTCAGTACTTC; CDR3 protein: CASSQGTGDIQYF
J gene: TRBJ1-3; clone size: few; V gene: TRBV4-1; D gene: NA; CDR3 DNA: TGCGCCAGCAGCCAAGATGTGGTGACTGGAGGTGGAAACACCATATATTTT; CDR3 protein: CASSQDVVTGGGNTIYF
J gene: TRBJ1-1; clone size: many; V gene: TRBV11-3; D gene: NA; CDR3 DNA: TGTGCCAGCAGCACCGCCTTGGGGGACTGGAACACTGAAGCTTTCTTT; CDR3 protein: CASSTALGDWNTEAFF
J gene: TRBJ2-7; clone size: many; V gene: TRBV11-2; D gene: NA; CDR3 DNA: TGTGCCAGCAGCTTAGTTATTATAGGTTTCTCCCACGAGCAGTACTTC; CDR3 protein: CASSLVIIGFSHEQYF
J gene: TRBJ2-3; clone size: many; V gene: TRBV2; D gene: NA; CDR3 DNA: TGTGCCAGCAGCTCACGGGTGAGCACAGATACGCAGTATTTT; CDR3 protein: CASSSRVSTDTQYF
J gene: TRBJ2-3; clone size: NA; V gene: TRBV7-8; D gene: NA; CDR3 DNA: TGTGCCAGCAGCTGGGGTCGGGATACGCAGTATTTT; CDR3 protein: CASSWGRDTQYF
J gene: TRBJ2-7; clone size: few; V gene: TRBV6-1; D gene: TRBD1; CDR3 DNA: TGTGCCAACAGTTCCACAGGGGGTAACTCCTACGATCAGTACTTC; CDR3 protein: CANSSTGGNSYDQYF
J gene: TRBJ1-5; clone size: many; V gene: TRBV20-1; D gene: NA; CDR3 DNA: TGCAGTGCTAGCAGCGGGGACGATCAGCCCCAGCATTTT; CDR3 protein: CSASSGDDQPQHF
J gene: TRBJ1-3; clone size: few; V gene: TRBV13; D gene: NA; CDR3 DNA: TGTGCCAGCAGCTTAGAGGGCCAGTCAAATGTTGTTTTT; CDR3 protein: CASSLEGQSNVVF
J gene: TRBJ2-7; clone size: few; V gene: TRBV6-2/TRBV6-3; D gene: NA; CDR3 DNA: TGTGCCAGCATCCGGGGGCTCAAGCAGTACTTC; CDR3 protein: CASIRGLKQYF
J gene: TRBJ2-5; clone size: NA; V gene: TRBV18; D gene: NA; CDR3 DNA: TGTGCCAGCTCACCACGAGACAGGAGCCAAGAGACCCAGTACTTC; CDR3 protein: CASSPRDRSQETQYF
J gene: TRBJ2-1; clone size: NA; V gene: TRBV4-2; D gene: TRBD2; CDR3 DNA: TGTGCCAGCAGCCATGGGACTAGCGGGAGGAATGAGCAGTTCTTC; CDR3 protein: CASSHGTSGRNEQFF
J gene: TRBJ2-5; clone size: many; V gene: TRBV5-1; D gene: NA; CDR3 DNA: TGCGCCAGCAGCTTGGGCGTCCTACAGGGCCACCAAGAGACCCAGTACTTC; CDR3 protein: CASSLGVLQGHQETQYF
J gene: TRBJ2-1; clone size: many; V gene: TRBV20-1; D gene: NA; CDR3 DNA: TGCAGTGCTAGAGGGATCGGCGGCCCGTCAAGCTCCTACAATGAGCAGTTCTTC; CDR3 protein: CSARGIGGPSSSYNEQFF
J gene: TRBJ2-2; clone size: many; V gene: TRBV6-4; D gene: NA; CDR3 DNA: TGTGCCAGCAGTGACAGGAACACCGGGGAGCTGTTTTTT; CDR3 protein: CASSDRNTGELFF
J gene: TRBJ1-2; clone size: many; V gene: TRBV5-1; D gene: TRBD1; CDR3 DNA: TGCGCCAGCAGCCGGGACAGGGGGCTATTTGGCTACACCTTC; CDR3 protein: CASSRDRGLFGYTF
J gene: TRBJ2-5; clone size: many; V gene: TRBV7-8; D gene: NA; CDR3 DNA: TGTGCCAGCAGCCCCCGCGAAGGGGTGGAGACCCAGTACTTC; CDR3 protein: CASSPREGVETQYF
J gene: TRBJ1-5; clone size: many; V gene: TRBV20-1; D gene: NA; CDR3 DNA: TGCAGTGCTAGGGAGACAGGCTATAGCAATCAGCCCCAGCATTTT; CDR3 protein: CSARETGYSNQPQHF
J gene: TRBJ2-7; clone size: many; V gene: TRBV20-1; D gene: TRBD2; CDR3 DNA: TGCAGTGCTAGAGAGCCGGGGGGCGAGCAGTACTTC; CDR3 protein: CSAREPGGEQYF
J gene: TRBJ2-5; clone size: many; V gene: TRBV3-1; D gene: TRBD2; CDR3 DNA: TGTGCCAGCAGCCAATGGACTAGCGGGGAACAAGAGACCCAGTACTTC; CDR3 protein: CASSQWTSGEQETQYF
J gene: TRBJ2-2; clone size: many; V gene: TRBV6-2/TRBV6-3; D gene: NA; CDR3 DNA: TGTGCCAGCAGTTACTCGAGTAACTTAGCGACCGGGGAGCTGTTTTTT; CDR3 protein: CASSYSSNLATGELFF
J gene: TRBJ2-1; clone size: many; V gene: TRBV7-7; D gene: TRBD2; CDR3 DNA: TGTGCTAGCATTCCTATCCGGACTAGCGGGAGTTATGAGCAGTTCTTC; CDR3 protein: CASIPIRTSGSYEQFF
J gene: TRBJ2-7; clone size: many; V gene: TRBV29-1; D gene: NA; CDR3 DNA: TGCAGCGTCGGAGGGGGATTCGGCTACGAGCAGTACTTC; CDR3 protein: CSVGGGFGYEQYF
J gene: TRBJ1-2; clone size: many; V gene: TRBV6-1; D gene: TRBD1; CDR3 DNA: TGTGCCAGCAGTACGGACAGGGCCTATGGCTACACCTTC; CDR3 protein: CASSTDRAYGYTF
J gene: TRBJ2-3; clone size: medium-sized; V gene: TRBV20-1; D gene: TRBD2; CDR3 DNA: TGCAGTGCTTCACTAGCGGGGACAGATACGCAGTATTTT; CDR3 protein: CSASLAGTDTQYF
J gene: TRBJ2-7; clone size: many; V gene: TRBV20-1; D gene: TRBD2; CDR3 DNA: TGCAGTGCTAGAGGACTAGCGGGAGGGAAGGAGCAGTACTTC; CDR3 protein: CSARGLAGGKEQYF
J gene: TRBJ2-4; clone size: many; V gene: TRBV7-2; D gene: TRBD2; CDR3 DNA: TGTGCCAGCAGCCCCCAGGTAGCGGGCCTTGAGAACATTCAGTACTTC; CDR3 protein: CASSPQVAGLENIQYF
J gene: TRBJ1-1; clone size: many; V gene: TRBV12-5; D gene: NA; CDR3 DNA: TGTGCTAGTGGTCGTTGGGGCCGCGCGAACACTGAAGCTTTCTTT; CDR3 protein: CASGRWGRANTEAFF
J gene: TRBJ1-5; clone size: many; V gene: TRBV4-1; D gene: NA; CDR3 DNA: TGCGCCAGCAGCCACACTCCCCGTTACACCGATCAGCCCCAGCATTTT; CDR3 protein: CASSHTPRYTDQPQHF
J gene: TRBJ2-7; clone size: medium-sized; V gene: TRBV7-3; D gene: TRBD1; CDR3 DNA: TGTGCCAGCAGCCGACAGGGAGCTTCCTACGAGCAGTACTTC; CDR3 protein: CASSRQGASYEQYF
J gene: TRBJ1-5; clone size: many; V gene: TRBV28; D gene: NA; CDR3 DNA: TGTGCCAGCACCTTGGGGGCCGATTTGTCCATGGTGAGCAATCAGCCCCAGCATTTT; CDR3 protein: CASTLGADLSMVSNQPQHF
J gene: TRBJ2-7; clone size: few; V gene: TRBV28; D gene: TRBD1; CDR3 DNA: TGTGCCAGCAGTTTAGGGGACAGTTATTTGATGGAACAGTACTTC; CDR3 protein: CASSLGDSYLMEQYF
J gene: TRBJ1-2; clone size: many; V gene: TRBV11-1; D gene: NA; CDR3 DNA: TGTGCCAGCAGTCCAGAGGTTGGAGGGCGCAACTATGGCTACACCTTC; CDR3 protein: CASSPEVGGRNYGYTF
J gene: TRBJ1-2; clone size: many; V gene: TRBV5-8; D gene: NA; CDR3 DNA: TGTGCCACCTACCTGAGAGCTAACTATGGCTACACCTTC; CDR3 protein: CATYLRANYGYTF
J gene: TRBJ2-5; clone size: NA; V gene: TRBV5-1; D gene: TRBD2; CDR3 DNA: TGCGCCAGCAGCCGGGGGGCCTTGGCAGGACTAGCGGGAGAGGGGGAGACCCAGTACTTC; CDR3 protein: CASSRGALAGLAGEGETQYF
J gene: TRBJ2-3; clone size: many; V gene: TRBV6-1; D gene: NA; CDR3 DNA: TGTGCCAGCGGACCTTCTAGCACAGATACGCAGTATTTT; CDR3 protein: CASGPSSTDTQYF
J gene: TRBJ2-2; clone size: many; V gene: TRBV2; D gene: NA; CDR3 DNA: TGTGCCAGCAGGAGCCTCGCCGGGGAGCTGTTTTTT; CDR3 protein: CASRSLAGELFF
J gene: TRBJ2-7; clone size: many; V gene: TRBV6-1; D gene: TRBD2; CDR3 DNA: TGTGCCAGCACCGGGGGGACTCTGCTCTACGAGCAGTACTTC; CDR3 protein: CASTGGTLLYEQYF
J gene: TRBJ2-3; clone size: many; V gene: TRBV30; D gene: TRBD2; CDR3 DNA: TGTGCCAACTCGGCGGGGGCAGATACGCAGTATTTT; CDR3 protein: CANSAGADTQYF
J gene: TRBJ1-1; clone size: many; V gene: TRBV20-1; D gene: TRBD1; CDR3 DNA: TGCAGTGCTAGGGGTACCGGGACAGGGAACACTGAAGCTTTCTTT; CDR3 protein: CSARGTGTGNTEAFF
J gene: TRBJ2-1; clone size: many; V gene: TRBV6-5; D gene: TRBD2; CDR3 DNA: TGTGCCAGCAGTTACCTAGCGGGAGGGGGACAGGAGCAGTTCTTC; CDR3 protein: CASSYLAGGGQEQFF
J gene: TRBJ2-5; clone size: many; V gene: TRBV14; D gene: NA; CDR3 DNA: TGTGCCAGCAGCCAAGGGAGGTGGGAGACCCAGTACTTC; CDR3 protein: CASSQGRWETQYF
J gene: TRBJ2-3; clone size: many; V gene: TRBV5-1; D gene: NA; CDR3 DNA: TGCGCCAGCAGCTTGGAGGGCACAGATACGCAGTATTTT; CDR3 protein: CASSLEGTDTQYF
J gene: TRBJ2-5; clone size: many; V gene: TRBV5-1; D gene: NA; CDR3 DNA: TGCGCCAGCAGCCCCGGAGAGACCCAGTACTTC; CDR3 protein: CASSPGETQYF
J gene: TRBJ2-3; clone size: many; V gene: TRBV11-3; D gene: TRBD2; CDR3 DNA: TGTGCCAGCAGCTCAGCGGGAGAAGGGACAGATACGCAGTATTTT; CDR3 protein: CASSSAGEGTDTQYF
J gene: TRBJ2-7; clone size: many; V gene: TRBV10-3; D gene: NA; CDR3 DNA: TGTGCCATCAGTGAAGCTACAGGTAGCTACGAGCAGTACTTC; CDR3 protein: CAISEATGSYEQYF
J gene: TRBJ1-5; clone size: many; V gene: TRBV20-1; D gene: TRBD1; CDR3 DNA: TGCAGTGCTAGAAAAGCCGGGACAGGGAATCAGCCCCAGCATTTT; CDR3 protein: CSARKAGTGNQPQHF
J gene: TRBJ2-5; clone size: many; V gene: TRBV6-1; D gene: TRBD2; CDR3 DNA: TGTGCCAGCAGTGAAACCCCTAGCGGGAGGGGGGAGACCCAGTACTTC; CDR3 protein: CASSETPSGRGETQYF
J gene: TRBJ2-7; clone size: NA; V gene: TRBV20-1; D gene: TRBD2; CDR3 DNA: TGCAGTAGCGGTAGCGGGACTAGAGCTACCTACGAGCAGTACTTC; CDR3 protein: CSSGSGTRATYEQYF